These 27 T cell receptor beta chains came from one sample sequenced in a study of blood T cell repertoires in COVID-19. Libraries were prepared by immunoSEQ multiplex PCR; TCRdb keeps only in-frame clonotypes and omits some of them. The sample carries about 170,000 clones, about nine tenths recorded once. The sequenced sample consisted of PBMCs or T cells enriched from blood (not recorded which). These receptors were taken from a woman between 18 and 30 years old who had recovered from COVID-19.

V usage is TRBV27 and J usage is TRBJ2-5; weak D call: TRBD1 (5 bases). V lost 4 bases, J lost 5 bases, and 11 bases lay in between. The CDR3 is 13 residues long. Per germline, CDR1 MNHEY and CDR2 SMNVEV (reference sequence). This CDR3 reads CASSWGLGETQYF. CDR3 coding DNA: TGTGCCAGCAGTTGGGGCCTAGGGGAGACCCAGTACTTC.

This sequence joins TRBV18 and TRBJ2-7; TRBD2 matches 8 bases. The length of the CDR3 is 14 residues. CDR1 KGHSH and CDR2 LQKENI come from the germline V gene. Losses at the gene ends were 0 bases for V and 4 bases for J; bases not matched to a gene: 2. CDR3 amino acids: CASSPPSGSYEQYF. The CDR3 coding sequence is TGTGCCAGCTCACCACCGAGCGGGAGTTACGAGCAGTACTTC.

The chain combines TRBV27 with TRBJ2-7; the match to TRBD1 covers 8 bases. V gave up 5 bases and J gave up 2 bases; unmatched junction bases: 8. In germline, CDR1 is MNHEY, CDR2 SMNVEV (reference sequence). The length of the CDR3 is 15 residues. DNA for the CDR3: TGTGCCAGCAGTAGGGGGGACAGGCGGGCCTACGAGCAGTACTTC. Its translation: CASSRGDRRAYEQYF.

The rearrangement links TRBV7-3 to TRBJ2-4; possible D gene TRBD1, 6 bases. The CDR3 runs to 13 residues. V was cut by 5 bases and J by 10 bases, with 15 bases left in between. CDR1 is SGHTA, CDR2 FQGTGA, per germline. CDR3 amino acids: CASSELQGAIQYF. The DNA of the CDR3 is TGTGCCAGCAGCGAATTACAGGGAGCTATTCAGTACTTC.

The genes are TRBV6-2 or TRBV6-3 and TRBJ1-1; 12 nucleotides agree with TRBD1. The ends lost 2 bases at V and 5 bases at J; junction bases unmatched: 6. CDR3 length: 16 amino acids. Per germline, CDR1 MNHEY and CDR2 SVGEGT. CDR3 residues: CASSYRLGQGATEAFF. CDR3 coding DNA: TGTGCCAGCAGTTACCGCCTGGGACAGGGGGCGACTGAAGCTTTCTTT.

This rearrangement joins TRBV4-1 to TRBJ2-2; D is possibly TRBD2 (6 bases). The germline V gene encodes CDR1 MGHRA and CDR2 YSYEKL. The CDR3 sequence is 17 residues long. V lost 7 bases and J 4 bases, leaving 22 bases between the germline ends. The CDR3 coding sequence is TGCGCCAGCATTACAAGACCGGGAGATTATAGCACCGGGGAGCTGTTTTTT. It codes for CASITRPGDYSTGELFF.

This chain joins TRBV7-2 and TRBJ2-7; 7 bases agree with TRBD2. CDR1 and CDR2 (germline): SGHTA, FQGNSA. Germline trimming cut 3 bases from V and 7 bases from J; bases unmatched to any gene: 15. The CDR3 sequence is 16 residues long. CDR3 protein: CASSLKTGLEAGEQYF. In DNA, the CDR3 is TGTGCCAGCAGCTTGAAAACCGGACTAGAGGCTGGAGAGCAGTACTTC. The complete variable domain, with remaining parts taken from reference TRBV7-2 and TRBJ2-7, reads GAGVSQSPSNKVTEKGKDVELRCDPISGHTALYWYRQSLGQGLEFLIYFQGNSAPDKSGLPSDRFSAERTGGSVSTLTIQRTQQEDSAVYLCASSLKTGLEAGEQYFGPGTRLTVT.

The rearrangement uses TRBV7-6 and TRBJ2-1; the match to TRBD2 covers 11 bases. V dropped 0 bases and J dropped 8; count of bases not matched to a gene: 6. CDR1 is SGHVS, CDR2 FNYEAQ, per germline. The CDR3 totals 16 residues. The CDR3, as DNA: TGTGCCAGCAGCTTAGCCCCTAGCGGGAGGCCGGATGAGCAGTTCTTC. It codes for CASSLAPSGRPDEQFF.

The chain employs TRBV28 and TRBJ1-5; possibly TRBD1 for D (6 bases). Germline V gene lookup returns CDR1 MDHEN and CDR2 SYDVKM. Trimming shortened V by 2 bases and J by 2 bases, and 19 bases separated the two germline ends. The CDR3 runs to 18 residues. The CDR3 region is CASSLAVGSGVGNQPQHF. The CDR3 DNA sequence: TGTGCCAGCAGTTTAGCAGTGGGGTCAGGGGTTGGCAATCAGCCCCAGCATTTT.

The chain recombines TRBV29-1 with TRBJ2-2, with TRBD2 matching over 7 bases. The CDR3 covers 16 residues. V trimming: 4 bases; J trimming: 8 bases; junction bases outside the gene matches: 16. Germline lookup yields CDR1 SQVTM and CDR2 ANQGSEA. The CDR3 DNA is TGCAGCGTTGCATTCCCCATGTCCAGCGGGGCGGGGGAGCTGTTTTTT. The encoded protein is CSVAFPMSSGAGELFF.

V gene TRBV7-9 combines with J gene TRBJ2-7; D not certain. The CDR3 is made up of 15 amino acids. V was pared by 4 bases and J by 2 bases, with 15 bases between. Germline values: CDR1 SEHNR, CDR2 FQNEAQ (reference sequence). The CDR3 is CASSSRWQDTYEQYF. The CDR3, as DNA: TGTGCCAGCAGCTCCCGGTGGCAGGATACCTACGAGCAGTACTTC. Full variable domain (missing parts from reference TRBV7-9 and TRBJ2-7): DTGVSQNPRHKITKRGQNVTFRCDPISEHNRLYWYRQTLGQGPEFLTYFQNEAQLEKSRLLSDRFSAERPKGSFSTLEIQRTEQGDSAMYLCASSSRWQDTYEQYFGPGTRLTVT.

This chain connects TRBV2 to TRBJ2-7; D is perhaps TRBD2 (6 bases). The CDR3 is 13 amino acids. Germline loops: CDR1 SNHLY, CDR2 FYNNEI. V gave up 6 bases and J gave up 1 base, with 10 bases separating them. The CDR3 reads CASRSGESYEQYF. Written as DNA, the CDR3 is TGTGCCAGCAGGTCGGGAGAGTCCTACGAGCAGTACTTC.

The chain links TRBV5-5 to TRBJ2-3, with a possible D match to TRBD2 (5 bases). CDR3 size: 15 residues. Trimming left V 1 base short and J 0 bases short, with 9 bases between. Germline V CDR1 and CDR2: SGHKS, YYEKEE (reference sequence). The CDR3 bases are TGTGCCAGCAGCTTGCCTAGCCGTAGCACAGATACGCAGTATTTT. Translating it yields CASSLPSRSTDTQYF.

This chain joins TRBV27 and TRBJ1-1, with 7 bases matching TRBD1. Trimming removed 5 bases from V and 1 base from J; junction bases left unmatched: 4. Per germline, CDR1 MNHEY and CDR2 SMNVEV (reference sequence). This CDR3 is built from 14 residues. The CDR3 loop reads CASSGYRGNTEAFF. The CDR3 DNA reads TGTGCCAGCAGTGGATACAGGGGGAACACTGAAGCTTTCTTT.

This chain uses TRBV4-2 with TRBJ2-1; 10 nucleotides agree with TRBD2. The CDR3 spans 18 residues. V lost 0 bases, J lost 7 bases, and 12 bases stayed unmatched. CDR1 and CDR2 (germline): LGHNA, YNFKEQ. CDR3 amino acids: CASSQDLGLAGDGNEQFF. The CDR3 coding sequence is TGTGCCAGCAGCCAAGATCTCGGCCTAGCGGGAGATGGGAATGAGCAGTTCTTC.

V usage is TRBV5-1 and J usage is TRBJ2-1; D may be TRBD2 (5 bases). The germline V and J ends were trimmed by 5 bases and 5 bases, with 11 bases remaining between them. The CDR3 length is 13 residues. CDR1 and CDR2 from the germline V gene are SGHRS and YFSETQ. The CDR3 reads CASSSISDNEQFF. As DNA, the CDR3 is TGCGCCAGCAGTTCGATTAGCGACAATGAGCAGTTCTTC.

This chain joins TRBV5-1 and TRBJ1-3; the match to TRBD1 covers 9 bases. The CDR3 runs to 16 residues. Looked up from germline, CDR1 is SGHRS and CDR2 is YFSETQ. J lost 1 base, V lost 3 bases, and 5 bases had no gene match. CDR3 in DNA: TGCGCCAGCAGCTGGGGACAGGGAAATTCTGGAAACACCATATATTTT. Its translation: CASSWGQGNSGNTIYF.

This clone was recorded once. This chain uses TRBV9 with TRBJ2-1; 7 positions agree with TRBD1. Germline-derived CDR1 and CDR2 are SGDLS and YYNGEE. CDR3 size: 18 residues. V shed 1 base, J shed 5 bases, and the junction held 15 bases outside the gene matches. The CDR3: CASSVQGGTYGVHNEQFF. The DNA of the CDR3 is TGTGCCAGCAGCGTACAAGGGGGCACCTATGGGGTCCACAATGAGCAGTTCTTC.

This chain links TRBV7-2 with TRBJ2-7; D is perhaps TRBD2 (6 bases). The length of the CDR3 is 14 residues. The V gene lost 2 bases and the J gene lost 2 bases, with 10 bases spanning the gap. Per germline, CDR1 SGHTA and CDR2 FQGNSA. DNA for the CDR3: TGTGCCAGCAGCTTATCGGGACTTGCCTACGAGCAGTACTTC. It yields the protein CASSLSGLAYEQYF.

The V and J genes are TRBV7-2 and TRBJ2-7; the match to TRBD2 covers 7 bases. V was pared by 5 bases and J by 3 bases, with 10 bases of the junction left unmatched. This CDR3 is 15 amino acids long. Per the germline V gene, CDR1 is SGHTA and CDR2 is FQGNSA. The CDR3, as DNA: TGTGCCAGCAGCCCGACTGGGACTACCTTCTACGAGCAGTACTTC. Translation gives CASSPTGTTFYEQYF.

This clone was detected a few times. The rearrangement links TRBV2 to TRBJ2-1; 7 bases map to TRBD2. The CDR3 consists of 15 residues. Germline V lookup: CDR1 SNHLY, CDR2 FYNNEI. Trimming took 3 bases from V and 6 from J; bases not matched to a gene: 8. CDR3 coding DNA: TGTGCCAGCAGTGATAACGGACTAGGGTCCAATGAGCAGTTCTTC. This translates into CASSDNGLGSNEQFF.

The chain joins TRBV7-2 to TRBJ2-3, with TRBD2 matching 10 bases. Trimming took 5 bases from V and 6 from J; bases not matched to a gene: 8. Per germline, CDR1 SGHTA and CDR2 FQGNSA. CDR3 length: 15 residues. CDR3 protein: CASSQASGRADTQYF. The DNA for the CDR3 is TGTGCCAGCAGCCAAGCCAGCGGGAGGGCCGATACGCAGTATTTT.

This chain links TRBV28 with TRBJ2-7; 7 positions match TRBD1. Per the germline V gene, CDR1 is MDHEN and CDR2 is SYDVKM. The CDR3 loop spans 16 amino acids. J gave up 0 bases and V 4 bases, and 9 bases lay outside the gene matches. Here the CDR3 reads CASSSGTERFSYEQYF. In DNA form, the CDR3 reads TGTGCCAGCAGTTCCGGGACAGAACGTTTCTCCTACGAGCAGTACTTC.

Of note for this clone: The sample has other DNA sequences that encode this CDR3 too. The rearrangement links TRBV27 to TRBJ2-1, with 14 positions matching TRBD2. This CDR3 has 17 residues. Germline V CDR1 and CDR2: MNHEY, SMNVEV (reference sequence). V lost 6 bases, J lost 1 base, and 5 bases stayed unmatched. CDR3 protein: CASSRGTSGSSYNEQFF. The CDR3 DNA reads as TGTGCCAGCAGCCGAGGGACTAGCGGGAGTTCCTACAATGAGCAGTTCTTC.

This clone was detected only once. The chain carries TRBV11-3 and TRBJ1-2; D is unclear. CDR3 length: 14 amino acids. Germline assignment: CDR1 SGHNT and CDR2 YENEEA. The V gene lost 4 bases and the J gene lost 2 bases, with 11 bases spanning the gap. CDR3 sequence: CASSSTPSNYGYTF. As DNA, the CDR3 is TGTGCCAGCAGCTCCACACCTTCGAACTATGGCTACACCTTC.

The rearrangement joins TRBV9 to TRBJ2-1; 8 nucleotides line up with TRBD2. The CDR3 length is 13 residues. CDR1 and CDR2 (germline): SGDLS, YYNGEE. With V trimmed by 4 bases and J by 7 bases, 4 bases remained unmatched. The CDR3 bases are TGTGCCAGCAGCCAAGGGACTAGAAATGAGCAGTTCTTC. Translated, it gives CASSQGTRNEQFF.

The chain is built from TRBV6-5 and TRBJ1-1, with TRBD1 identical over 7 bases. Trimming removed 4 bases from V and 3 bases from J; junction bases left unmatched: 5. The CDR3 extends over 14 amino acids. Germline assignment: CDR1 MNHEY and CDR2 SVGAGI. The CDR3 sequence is CASSLWTGDTEAFF. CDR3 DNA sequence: TGTGCCAGCAGTTTATGGACAGGTGACACTGAAGCTTTCTTT.